The 4 T cell receptor beta chains reported below all come from one sample, sequenced in a study of Graves' ophthalmopathy and Graves' hyperthyroidism. Amplified material comprised TCR beta CDR3 regions derived from RNA transcripts. Second-round multiplex PCR came after a first-round RT-PCR that employed HTBI primers. Each CDR3 protein is one row after TCRdb ran MiXCR on the multiplex PCR reads. This table has roughly 500,000 distinct CDR3 sequences, around 14% appearing once. Material: blood. The receptor source for this set is a woman aged 30 to 39 with Graves' ophthalmopathy.

The sample holds many counts of this clonotype. The rearrangement uses TRBV29-1 and TRBJ1-1, with D hard to call. The CDR3 has 11 residues. The V end lost 6 bases, the J end lost 7 bases, and 12 bases lay between the germline ends. CDR1 is SQVTM and CDR2 is ANQGSEA in the germline V gene. The CDR3 loop is CSVARLGEAFF. CDR3 DNA sequence: TGCAGCGTGGCGAGGTTGGGTGAAGCTTTCTTT.

The rearrangement links TRBV6-2 or TRBV6-3 to TRBJ2-5; 8 bases line up with TRBD2. The CDR3 has 15 residues. Germline CDR1 reads MNHEY; CDR2 reads SVGEGT. The V segment lost 0 bases and the J segment 4 bases; nucleotides outside the gene matches: 4. The CDR3 is CASSYSAGVGETQYF. CDR3 in DNA: TGTGCCAGCAGTTACTCAGCGGGAGTTGGAGAGACCCAGTACTTC.

This rearrangement joins TRBV18 to TRBJ1-6; 7 bases fit TRBD1. CDR3 length equals 15 residues. V lost 2 bases to trimming and J lost 6 bases; unmatched junction nucleotides: 4. Germline V gene data show CDR1 as KGHSH and CDR2 as LQKENI. CDR3 sequence: CASSPSQGGNSPLHF. The CDR3 DNA follows: TGTGCCAGCTCACCATCGCAGGGGGGTAATTCACCCCTCCACTTT.

This clonotype occurred many times. V gene TRBV12-3 or TRBV12-4 combines with J gene TRBJ2-7, with 8 nucleotides matching TRBD1. This CDR3 has 13 residues. V lost 7 bases and J lost 5; bases outside the gene matches: 7. The CDR3 DNA follows: TGTGCCAGCACCCCCCGACAGGGGAACGAGCAGTACTTC. It specifies CASTPRQGNEQYF.